This record concerns one T cell receptor beta chain sequence. Its antigen is currently unknown. Germline assignment: CDR1 SGHTA and CDR2 FQGTGA. The length of the CDR3 is 14 residues. The V gene end was trimmed by 6 bases and the J gene end by 4 bases; junction bases not matched to a gene: 5. The sample comes from a study of T cell responses to AZD1222 COVID-19 vaccine. Study observations and caveats: Breadth and depth of Spike-specific TCRs rose after two AZD1222 doses. There were vaccine-associated CD4 TCRs across spike, dominant at 160-218 and 743-854. Targets within unmutated variant regions were reportedly found for nearly half of spike-specific TCRs. All repertoire sampling was performed exclusively after the peak T cell response.

TCRdb keeps only in-frame clones here, not all; method: immunoSEQ multiplex PCR. The sample has 150,000 to 200,000 clones; 85% to 95% are singletons. This sequence was found in an adult in good health. Sample: peripheral blood, taken on day 0 of AZD1222 vaccination. The gene calls are TRBV7-3 and TRBJ2-5, with 10 bases lining up with TRBD2. The CDR3 loop is CASSTSGVSETQYF. For the CDR3, the DNA is TGTGCCAGCAGTACTAGCGGGGTCTCAGAGACCCAGTACTTC.